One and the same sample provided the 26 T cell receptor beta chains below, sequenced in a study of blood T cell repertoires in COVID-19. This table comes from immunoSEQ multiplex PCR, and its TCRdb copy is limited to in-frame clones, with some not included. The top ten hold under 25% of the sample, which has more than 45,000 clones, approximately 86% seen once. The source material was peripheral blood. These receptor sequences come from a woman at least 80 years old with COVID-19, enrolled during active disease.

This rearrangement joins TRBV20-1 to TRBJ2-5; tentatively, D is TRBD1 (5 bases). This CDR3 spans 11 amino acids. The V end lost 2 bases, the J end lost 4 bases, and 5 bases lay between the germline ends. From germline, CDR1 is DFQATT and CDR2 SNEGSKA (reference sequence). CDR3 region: CSARQGETQYF. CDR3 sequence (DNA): TGCAGTGCTAGACAGGGAGAGACCCAGTACTTC.

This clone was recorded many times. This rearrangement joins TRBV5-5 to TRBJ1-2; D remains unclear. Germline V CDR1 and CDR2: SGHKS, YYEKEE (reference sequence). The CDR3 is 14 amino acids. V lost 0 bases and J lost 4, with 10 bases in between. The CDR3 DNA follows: TGTGCCAGCAGCTTGGCTACGGTTGGCTATGGCTACACCTTC. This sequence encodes CASSLATVGYGYTF. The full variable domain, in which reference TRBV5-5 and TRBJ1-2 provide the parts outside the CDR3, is DAGVTQSPTHLIKTRGQQVTLRCSPISGHKSVSWYQQVLGQGPQFIFQYYEKEERGRGNFPDRFSARQFPNYSSELNVNALLLGDSALYLCASSLATVGYGYTFGSGTRLTVV.

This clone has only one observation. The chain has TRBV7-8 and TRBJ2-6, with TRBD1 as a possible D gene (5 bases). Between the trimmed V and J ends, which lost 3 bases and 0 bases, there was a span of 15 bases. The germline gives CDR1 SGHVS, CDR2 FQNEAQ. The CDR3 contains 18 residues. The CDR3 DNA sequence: TGTGCCAGCAGCTTCCGGACACAACTCATCTCTGGGGCCAACGTCCTGACTTTC. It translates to CASSFRTQLISGANVLTF.

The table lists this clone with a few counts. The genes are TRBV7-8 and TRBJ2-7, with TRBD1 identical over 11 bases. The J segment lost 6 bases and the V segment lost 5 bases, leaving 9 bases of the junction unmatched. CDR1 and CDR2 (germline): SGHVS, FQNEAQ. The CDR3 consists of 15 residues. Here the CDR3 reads CASSTGQGAIFEQYF. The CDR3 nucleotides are TGTGCCAGCAGCACAGGACAGGGGGCGATCTTCGAGCAGTACTTC.

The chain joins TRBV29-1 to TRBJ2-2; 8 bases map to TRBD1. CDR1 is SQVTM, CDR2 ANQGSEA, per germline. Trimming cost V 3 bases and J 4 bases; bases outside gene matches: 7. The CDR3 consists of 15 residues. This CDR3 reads CSVEARTGTTGELFF. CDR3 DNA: TGCAGCGTTGAGGCCAGGACAGGGACCACCGGGGAGCTGTTTTTT.

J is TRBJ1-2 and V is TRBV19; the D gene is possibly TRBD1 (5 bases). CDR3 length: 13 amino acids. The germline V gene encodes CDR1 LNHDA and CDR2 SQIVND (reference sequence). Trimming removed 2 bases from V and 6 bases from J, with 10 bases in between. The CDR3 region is CASSISGGDGYTF. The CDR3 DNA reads TGTGCCAGTAGTATATCAGGAGGGGATGGCTACACCTTC.

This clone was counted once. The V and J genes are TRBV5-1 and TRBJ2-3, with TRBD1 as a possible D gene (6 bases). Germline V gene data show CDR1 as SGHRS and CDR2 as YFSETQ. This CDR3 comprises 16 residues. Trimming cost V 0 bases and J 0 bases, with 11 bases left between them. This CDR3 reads CASSLDRTASTDTQYF. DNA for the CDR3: TGCGCCAGCAGCTTGGATCGGACAGCCAGCACAGATACGCAGTATTTT.

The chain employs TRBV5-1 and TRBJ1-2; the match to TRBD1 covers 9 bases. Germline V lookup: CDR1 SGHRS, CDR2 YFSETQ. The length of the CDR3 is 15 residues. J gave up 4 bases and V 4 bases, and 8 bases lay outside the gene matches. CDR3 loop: CASSLEQGAVYGYTF. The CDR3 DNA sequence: TGCGCCAGCAGCCTCGAACAGGGGGCGGTCTATGGCTACACCTTC.

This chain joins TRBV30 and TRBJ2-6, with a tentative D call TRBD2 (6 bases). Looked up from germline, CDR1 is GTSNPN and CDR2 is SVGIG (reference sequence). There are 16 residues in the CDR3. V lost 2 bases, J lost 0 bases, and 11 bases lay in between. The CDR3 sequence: CAWSNGGASGANVLTF. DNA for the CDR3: TGTGCCTGGAGTAACGGGGGTGCCTCTGGGGCCAACGTCCTGACTTTC.

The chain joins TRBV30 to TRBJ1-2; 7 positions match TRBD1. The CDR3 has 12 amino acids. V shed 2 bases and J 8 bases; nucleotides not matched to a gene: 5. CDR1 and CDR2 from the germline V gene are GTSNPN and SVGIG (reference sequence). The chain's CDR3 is CAWSQGVEGYTF. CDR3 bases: TGTGCCTGGAGTCAGGGGGTGGAGGGCTACACCTTC.

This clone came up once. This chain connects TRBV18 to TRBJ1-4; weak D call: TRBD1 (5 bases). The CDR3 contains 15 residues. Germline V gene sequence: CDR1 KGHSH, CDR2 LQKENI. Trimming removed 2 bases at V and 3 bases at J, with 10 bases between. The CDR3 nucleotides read TGTGCCAGCTCACCAAACCAGGGCTCTAATGAAAAACTGTTTTTT. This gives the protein CASSPNQGSNEKLFF.

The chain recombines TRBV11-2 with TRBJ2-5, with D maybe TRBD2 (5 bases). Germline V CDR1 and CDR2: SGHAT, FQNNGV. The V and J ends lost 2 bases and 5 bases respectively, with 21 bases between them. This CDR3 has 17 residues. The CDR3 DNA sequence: TGTGCCAGCAGCTTAAGACTGCTAGCCCATGAAGGCGAGACCCAGTACTTC. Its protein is CASSLRLLAHEGETQYF.

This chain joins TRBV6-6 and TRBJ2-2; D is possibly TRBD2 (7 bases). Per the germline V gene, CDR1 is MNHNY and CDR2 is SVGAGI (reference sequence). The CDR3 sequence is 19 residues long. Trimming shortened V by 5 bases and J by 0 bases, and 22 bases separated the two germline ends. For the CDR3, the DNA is TGTGCCAGCAGTCATCCCCCAGGGAGGGGGTTCACGAACACCGGGGAGCTGTTTTTT. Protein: CASSHPPGRGFTNTGELFF.

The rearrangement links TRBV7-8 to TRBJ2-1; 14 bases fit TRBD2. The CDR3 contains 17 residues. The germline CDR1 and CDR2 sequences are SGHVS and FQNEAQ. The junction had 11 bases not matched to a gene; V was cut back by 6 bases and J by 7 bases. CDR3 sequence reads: CASSLTGTSGGLNEQFF. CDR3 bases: TGTGCCAGCAGTCTCACCGGGACTAGCGGGGGTTTGAATGAGCAGTTCTTC.

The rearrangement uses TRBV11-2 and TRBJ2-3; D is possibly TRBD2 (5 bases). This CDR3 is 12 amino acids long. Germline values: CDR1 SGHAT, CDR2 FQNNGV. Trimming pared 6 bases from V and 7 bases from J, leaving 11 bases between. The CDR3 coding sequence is TGTGCCAGCAGACGGGGAGTCAATACGCAGTATTTT. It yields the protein CASRRGVNTQYF.

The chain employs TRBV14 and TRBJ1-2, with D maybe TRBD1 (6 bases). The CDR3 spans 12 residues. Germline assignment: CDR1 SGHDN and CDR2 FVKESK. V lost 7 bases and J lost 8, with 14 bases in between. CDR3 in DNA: TGTGCCAGCAACCGGGGGGGGCTCGGCTACACCTTC. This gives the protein CASNRGGLGYTF.

The CDR3, as DNA: TGTGCCAGCAGCTTGGCTAGCGGCCCGTACAATGAGCAGTTCTTC. Translation gives CASSLASGPYNEQFF. The chain carries TRBV7-2 and TRBJ2-1; TRBD2 matches at 7 bases. V gave up 3 bases and J gave up 4 bases; unmatched junction bases: 6. CDR1 and CDR2 (germline): SGHTA, FQGNSA. CDR3 length: 15 residues. The entire variable domain, with the rest obtained from reference TRBV7-2 and TRBJ2-1, is as follows: GAGVSQSPSNKVTEKGKDVELRCDPISGHTALYWYRQSLGQGLEFLIYFQGNSAPDKSGLPSDRFSAERTGGSVSTLTIQRTQQEDSAVYLCASSLASGPYNEQFFGPGTRLTVL.

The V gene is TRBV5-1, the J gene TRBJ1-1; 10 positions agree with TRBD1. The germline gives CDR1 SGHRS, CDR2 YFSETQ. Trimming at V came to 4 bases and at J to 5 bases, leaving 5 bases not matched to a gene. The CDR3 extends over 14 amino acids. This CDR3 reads CASSPGQGETEAFF. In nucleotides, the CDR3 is TGCGCCAGCAGCCCTGGACAGGGGGAGACTGAAGCTTTCTTT.

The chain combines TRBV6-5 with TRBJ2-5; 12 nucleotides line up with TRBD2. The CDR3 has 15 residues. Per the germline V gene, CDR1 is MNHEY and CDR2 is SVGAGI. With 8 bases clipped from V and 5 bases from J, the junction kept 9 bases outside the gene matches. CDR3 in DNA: TGTGCCAGCCTTCCTAGCGGGGGGGCTTTGGAGACCCAGTACTTC. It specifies CASLPSGGALETQYF.

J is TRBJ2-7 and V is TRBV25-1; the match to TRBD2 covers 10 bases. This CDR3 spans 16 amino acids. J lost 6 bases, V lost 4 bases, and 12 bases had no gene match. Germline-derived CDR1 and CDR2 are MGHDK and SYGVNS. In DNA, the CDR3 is TGTGCCAGCAGTGTAAGCGGGGGGGTTAAAGGACGCGAGCAGTACTTC. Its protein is CASSVSGGVKGREQYF.

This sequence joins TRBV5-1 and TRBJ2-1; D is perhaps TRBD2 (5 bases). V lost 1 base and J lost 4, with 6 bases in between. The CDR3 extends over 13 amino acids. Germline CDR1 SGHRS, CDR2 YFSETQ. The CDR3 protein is CASSLPGYNEQFF. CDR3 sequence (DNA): TGCGCCAGCAGCTTGCCGGGGTACAATGAGCAGTTCTTC. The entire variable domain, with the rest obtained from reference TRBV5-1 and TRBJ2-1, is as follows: KAGVTQTPRYLIKTRGQQVTLSCSPISGHRSVSWYQQTPGQGLQFLFEYFSETQRNKGNFPGRFSGRQFSNSRSEMNVSTLELGDSALYLCASSLPGYNEQFFGPGTRLTVL.

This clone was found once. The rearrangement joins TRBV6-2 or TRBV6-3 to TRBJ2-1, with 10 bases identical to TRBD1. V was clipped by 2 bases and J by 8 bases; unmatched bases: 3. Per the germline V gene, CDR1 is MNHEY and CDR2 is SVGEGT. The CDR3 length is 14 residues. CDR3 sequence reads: CASSYRQGAYEQFF. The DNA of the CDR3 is TGTGCCAGCAGTTACCGACAGGGGGCGTATGAGCAGTTCTTC.

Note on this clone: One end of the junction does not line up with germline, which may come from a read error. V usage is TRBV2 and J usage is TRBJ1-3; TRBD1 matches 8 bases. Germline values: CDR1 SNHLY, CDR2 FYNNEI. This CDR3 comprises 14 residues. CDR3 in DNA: TGTGCCAGCAGTTTTCAGGGGGCTGGGAACACCATATATTTT. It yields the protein CASSFQGAGNTIYF.

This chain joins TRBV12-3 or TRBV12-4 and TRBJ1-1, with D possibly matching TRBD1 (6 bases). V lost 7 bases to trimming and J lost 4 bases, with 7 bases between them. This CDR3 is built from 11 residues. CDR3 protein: CASNRVTEAFF. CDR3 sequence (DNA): TGTGCCAGCAACAGGGTCACTGAAGCTTTCTTT.

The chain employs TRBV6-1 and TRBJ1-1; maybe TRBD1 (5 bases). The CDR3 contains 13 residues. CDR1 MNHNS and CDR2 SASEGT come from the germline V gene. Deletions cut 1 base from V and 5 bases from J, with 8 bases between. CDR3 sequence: CASSEGGRTEAFF. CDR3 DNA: TGTGCCAGCAGTGAAGGGGGGAGGACTGAAGCTTTCTTT.

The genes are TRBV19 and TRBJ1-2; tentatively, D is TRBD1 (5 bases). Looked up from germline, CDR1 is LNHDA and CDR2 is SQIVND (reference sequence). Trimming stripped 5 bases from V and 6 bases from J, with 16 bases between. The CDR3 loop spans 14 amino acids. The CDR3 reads CASSLPGGVDGYTF. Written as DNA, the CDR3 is TGTGCCAGTAGTCTCCCAGGAGGGGTGGATGGCTACACCTTC.